Many counts were recorded for the clone carrying this TCR beta chain. Its antigen is unidentified. This CDR3 contains 17 residues. Germline CDR1 and CDR2: SGHRS and YFSETQ. After removal of 0 bases from V and 5 bases from J, the junction contained 9 bases not matched to a gene. This record comes from a study of neurological immune-mediated disorders. Study conclusions and caveats: Across subjects, no CDR3 amino acid sequence appeared in expanded clones of more than one subject, a finding that suggested private repertoires in all groups. The most TCR clonal expansion was seen in HTLV-1-associated myelopathy, and the least was seen in multiple sclerosis, which fell below healthy controls.

Time point meaning: longitudinal time-point 3. Healthy control participants comprised blood bank volunteers in Maryland, USA. 5'RACE with 10-nucleotide random UMIs generated the cDNA. TCRdb re-called the 5' RACE reads with MiXCR, one entry per CDR3 protein. The data contain about 45,000 distinct CDR3 sequences, approximately 12% of them seen just once; the ten biggest clones take up 10% to 12%. Sequenced input: PBMCs. The origin of this receptor is a man under 40 in good health. V is TRBV5-1 and J is TRBJ2-3, with 10 bases identical to TRBD1. CDR3 region: CASSLVFGTGAEDTQYF. CDR3 nucleotides: TGCGCCAGCAGCTTGGTCTTCGGGACAGGGGCTGAAGATACGCAGTATTTT.